This T cell receptor (beta chain) was obtained from a study of glioma-infiltrating T cells. Findings and caveats of the study: Tissue-blood divergence was below expectation in non-neoplastic patients, above in gliomas.

CDR1 and CDR2 (germline): ENHRY, SYGVKD. This CDR3 is built from 14 residues. The count of this clonotype is one. Its specificity is not known. This sequence may be a read error, since a much larger clone differs from it by one base. The iRepertoire nested amplicon-rescue multiplex PCR amplified TCR alpha and beta CDR3s from RNA. Each CDR3 protein is one row after TCRdb ran MiXCR on the multiplex PCR reads. The sample consists of roughly 20,000 distinct CDR3 sequences, roughly 24% of them appearing once. This TCR was recovered from a human donor with low-grade glioma or glioblastoma, undergoing nonglioma brain surgery, or in good health (not recorded which). The chain employs TRBV10-3 and TRBJ2-3, with TRBD1 as a possible D gene (5 bases). Material: glioma tissue, nonneoplastic brain tissue, or PBMCs (not recorded which). CDR3 sequence reads: CAISQGLPLDTQCF. The CDR3 DNA is TGTGCCATCAGCCAGGGTTTACCGTTGGATACGCAGTGTTTT.